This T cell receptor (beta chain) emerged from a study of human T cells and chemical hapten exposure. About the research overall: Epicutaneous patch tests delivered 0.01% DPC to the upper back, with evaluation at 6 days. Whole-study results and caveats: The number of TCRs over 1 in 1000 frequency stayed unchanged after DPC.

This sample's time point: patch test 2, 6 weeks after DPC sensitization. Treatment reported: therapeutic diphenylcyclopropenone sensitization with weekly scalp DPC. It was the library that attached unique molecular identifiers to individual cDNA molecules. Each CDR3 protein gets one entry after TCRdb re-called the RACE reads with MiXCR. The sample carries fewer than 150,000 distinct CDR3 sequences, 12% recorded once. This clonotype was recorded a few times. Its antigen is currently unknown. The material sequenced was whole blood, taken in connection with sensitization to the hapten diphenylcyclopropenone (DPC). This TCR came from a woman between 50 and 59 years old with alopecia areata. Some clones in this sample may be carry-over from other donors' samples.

The CDR3 DNA reads as TGTGCCAGTAGTATCCCGGGACGCGCGACAGGGGGGGATGAGCAGTTCTTC. Translation: CASSIPGRATGGDEQFF. This chain joins TRBV19 and TRBJ2-1, with 9 bases lining up with TRBD1. Germline CDR1 and CDR2: LNHDA and SQIVND (reference sequence). Trimming removed 3 bases from V and 8 bases from J; junction bases left unmatched: 14. The CDR3 totals 17 residues.